Detailed here is one T cell receptor beta chain. Its antigen is still unknown. The cohort consisted of fewer than 700 healthy bone marrow donors. At the time of sampling, every cohort member was nominally healthy, though immune exposures that went unrecorded were likely present. The donor was CMV seropositive and belonged to the group of over 250 seropositive cohort members. A peripheral blood sample was provided by each donor, and peripheral blood mononuclear cells were used for TCR beta sequencing. Genomic DNA extraction from the blood cell samples was performed with the Qiagen DNeasy Blood Extraction Kit. The library was built by means of the immunoSEQ multiplex PCR assay. A mixture of 60 forward primers for TCR Vbeta segments and 13 reverse primers for TCR Jbeta segments was used in the multiplex PCR. The CDR3 region of rearranged TCR beta genes was amplified from genomic DNA with a multiplex PCR assay. The amplified TCR beta libraries were sequenced on the Illumina HiSeq System as 87-base-pair reads. As for how the authors treated the data: Across the 500 to 850 repertoires, a later analysis counted some 81 million unique TCR beta chains, 9.5 million to 13 million of which were shared by at least two donors. A nearest-neighbor algorithm error-corrected the raw reads and collapsed the reads into unique sequences, merging closely related sequences to remove PCR and sequencing errors. Alignment of CDR3 sequences to IMGT reference sequences was used to assign V, D and J gene segments. Each retained sequence needed at least a six-nucleotide match to both a V gene segment and a J gene segment. A rearrangement was called productive if the CDR3 had no stop codons and remained in frame with V and J, and every other rearrangement was called non-productive. CDR3 was defined according to IMGT convention as the region running from the second conserved V-encoded cysteine to the conserved J-encoded phenylalanine. The earlier analysis of roughly 590 of the donors excluded any sequence lacking an unambiguous match to a single V gene segment. In an earlier analysis of some 590 of the donors, a V segment was called functional when productive rearrangements were above 56.7%, and segregating when the standard deviation between donors exceeded 5%. A statistical classification framework was built for diagnosing cytomegalovirus status from the catalog of TCR beta chain sequences. In a later analysis, V and J genes were assigned by comparing TCR nucleotide sequences against IMGT/GENE-DB human TR gene sequences. The TCRdist pipeline was used in a later analysis to assign CDR3 sequences and most-parsimonious VDJ recombination scenarios. A later analysis defined each TCR beta chain by its CDR3 amino acid sequence plus V-gene family, and excluded reads lacking a unique V-gene family. A later analysis removed 450 to 600 highly shared, low-generation-probability nucleotide sequences to deal with suspected cross-contamination and a sequencing artifact. A later analysis calculated a clonal expansion index for each public chain from normalized within-repertoire ranks of inferred template counts. A later analysis computed generation probabilities with a VDJ recombination model fitted to out-of-frame rearrangements, and checked the results against IGoR. In a later analysis, hypergeometric tests were used to score TCR-TCR, TCR-HLA and TCR-CMV co-occurrence, with a repertoire-size bias correction applied to TCR pairs. In a later analysis, false discovery rates were estimated by permuting HLA or CMV assignments 20 times. In a later analysis, co-occurring TCRs were grouped with DBSCAN, and TCRdist sequence similarity was added when clustering was performed within HLA-allele-positive subsets. Co-occurrence clustering excluded repertoires with fewer than 30,000 or more than 120,000 public chains, plus five with anomalous nucleotide sharing. TCRdb retrieved this table from immuneACCESS and kept in-frame rearrangements only. Not all clones are present; in checked studies, unresolved V genes account for under half, and no reason is known for the remainder. That table gives V, J and clone size, and the DNA gave D and trimming. For this sample, the table gives around 78,000 clones. The ten largest clones add up to 3.5% to 4% of the sample.

The source of the sample is a study of cytomegalovirus exposure and HLA in healthy donors (dated by TCRdb to the late 2010s). Background on the whole study: In an earlier analysis of some 550 of the donors, around 300 Gb of sequence data and 90 million to 120 million unique TCR beta sequences from roughly 190 million T cells were reported. Roughly 300 gigabases of sequencing data and roughly 90 million unique TCR sequences were included in an early release covering 550 to 800 HLA-typed donors. Of the roughly 400 genotyped donors, approximately 81% were placed in the genetic ancestry cluster associated with self-reported Caucasian donors. The aim of the study was to test whether cataloging public T cell receptors could identify signatures of past pathogen exposure. Using immunosequencing, the study profiled T cell repertoires from fewer than 850 subjects and related those repertoires to cytomegalovirus serostatus. Along with the approximately 600-subject first cohort, a separate validation cohort of over a hundred different subjects was used. To predict cytomegalovirus infection status, the study combined high-throughput TCR immunosequencing, statistical association of individual TCRs with disease status, and machine learning. In a later analysis, previously published TCR beta repertoires from several hundred donors were re-analyzed and high-resolution HLA genotyping was added so that TCR occurrence patterns could be studied. In the later analysis, no new phenotypic data were used to find candidate immune exposures; instead, reliance was placed on TCR beta sequences and their occurrence across donors. In an earlier analysis of 587 of the donors, high-throughput TCR beta sequencing was used to judge whether each TCR beta V gene segment behaved as functional or pseudogenic. Donor age, sex, ethnicity and CMV serostatus were collected together with the repertoire data. A later genetic analysis used genome-wide SNP genotypes for about three fifths of the 666 donors, treating that subset as a discovery cohort. All discovery cohort repertoires had been generated using a single sequencing platform. HLA typing included class I and class II loci at four-digit resolution. The number of donors typed differed by locus, with 629-630 for A, B, C, DRB1 and DQB1, more than 500 for DQA1, over 600 for DPA1, and 472 for DPB1. Because of strong linkage in the cohort, roughly five DR-DQ haplotypes were treated as single units for association and clustering. Across some 400 genotyped donors of the cohort, an average of roughly 250,000 unique TCR beta nucleotide sequences per donor were sequenced, and 15% to 20% of those sequences were non-productive. Study-wide conclusions, independent of this receptor: Linkage disequilibrium might explain the correlated functional status among segregating V segments, but an unknown experimental factor could not be ruled out. Some 16 rarely observed V segments, including chromosome 9 orphons, were excluded from the earlier analysis of approximately 600 of the donors because counts were too low. Presence/absence analyses assumed roughly uniform sequencing depth across donors, an assumption that may not hold. In a later genetic analysis, fewer N-insertions in productive TCRs were reported among donors in an Asian-associated ancestry cluster than the roughly 700-donor mean. Three of the identified cytomegalovirus-associated TCR beta chains were confirmed in vitro to be specific for cytomegalovirus antigens. At a false discovery rate of 0.05, a later analysis linked 15,000 to 20,000 TCR beta sequences to specific HLA alleles. A later genetic analysis associated a missense DCLRE1C variant with V-gene and J-gene trimming of TCR beta chains, and an independent cohort replicated the association. The classifier was reported to diagnose cytomegalovirus status with high specificity and sensitivity in both the original cohort and the validation cohort. The 87-base-pair reads could not distinguish some IMGT-functional V segments, including TRBV6-2 and TRBV6-3, so those segments were excluded. CMV serostatus was the only immune exposure information available for the cohort. According to a later analysis, most CMV-associated TCR beta chains appeared to be HLA-restricted, and the HLA associations seemed to be driven largely by CMV exposure. Most TCR sequences were seen in very few donors, while some public TCRs were found in many individuals. According to a later analysis, parvovirus B19, influenza, CMV and Epstein-Barr virus appeared linked to several top co-occurrence clusters. An earlier analysis of around 500 of the donors showed that most TCR beta V segments appeared in productive rearrangements either about 87% or about 30% of the time, which broadly matched IMGT annotations. In a later analysis, HLA-associated TCR beta chains were found to be more clonally expanded and to have lower generation probabilities than equally common non-associated chains. A group of highly shared sequence variants was considered likely to be a technical artifact of the sequencing pipeline. A later analysis found that TCR association rates varied across HLA loci, with DRB1 alleles showing the most associated TCRs and HLA-C alleles the fewest. Because some donors lacked HLA typing at each locus, the association tests relied only on the typed subset. A further reported finding was that TCR beta sequences accurately predicted the HLA-A and HLA-B alleles for most subjects in the first cohort. The authors suggested that the approach could potentially be extended to other disease states and immunological phenotypes. In this cohort, only TCR beta chains were sequenced, and detectable features were limited by the absence of alpha or paired-chain data. The study listed 150 to 200 TCR beta chains as associated with cytomegalovirus. Assigning TCR associations to individual alleles was difficult when HLA alleles, especially DR and DQ, strongly co-occurred.

Measured from the cysteine to the phenylalanine, the CDR3 is 17 residues long. The CDR3 DNA has 51 bases and is translated from base 1. CDR1 and CDR2 (SGHKS, YYEKEE) derive from the germline V gene (reference sequence). Compared with germline, V lacks 0 bases and J lacks 0 bases; bases without a gene match: 5. The receptor's source is a man aged 18 to 30 in good health and CMV-seropositive. The specimen was PBMCs. The V and J segments used are TRBV5-5 and TRBJ2-5, with 10 central nucleotides matching TRBD2. The nucleotides are TGTGCCAGCAGCTTGGGTAGCGGGAGGCTAGACCAAGAGACCCAGTACTTC. It encodes CASSLGSGRLDQETQYF.